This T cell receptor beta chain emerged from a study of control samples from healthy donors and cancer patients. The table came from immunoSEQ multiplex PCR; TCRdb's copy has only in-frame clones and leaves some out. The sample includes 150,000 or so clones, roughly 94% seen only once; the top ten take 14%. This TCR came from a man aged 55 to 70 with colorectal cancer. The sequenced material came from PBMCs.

CDR3 bases: TGTGCCAGCAGCCTTATTCCCGGGACGGACTATGGCTACACCTTC. Residues: CASSLIPGTDYGYTF. The chain has TRBV14 and TRBJ1-2; D is perhaps TRBD1 (5 bases). The CDR3 spans 15 residues. The V end lost 4 bases, the J end lost 3 bases, and 15 bases lay between the germline ends. Germline assignment: CDR1 SGHDN and CDR2 FVKESK.